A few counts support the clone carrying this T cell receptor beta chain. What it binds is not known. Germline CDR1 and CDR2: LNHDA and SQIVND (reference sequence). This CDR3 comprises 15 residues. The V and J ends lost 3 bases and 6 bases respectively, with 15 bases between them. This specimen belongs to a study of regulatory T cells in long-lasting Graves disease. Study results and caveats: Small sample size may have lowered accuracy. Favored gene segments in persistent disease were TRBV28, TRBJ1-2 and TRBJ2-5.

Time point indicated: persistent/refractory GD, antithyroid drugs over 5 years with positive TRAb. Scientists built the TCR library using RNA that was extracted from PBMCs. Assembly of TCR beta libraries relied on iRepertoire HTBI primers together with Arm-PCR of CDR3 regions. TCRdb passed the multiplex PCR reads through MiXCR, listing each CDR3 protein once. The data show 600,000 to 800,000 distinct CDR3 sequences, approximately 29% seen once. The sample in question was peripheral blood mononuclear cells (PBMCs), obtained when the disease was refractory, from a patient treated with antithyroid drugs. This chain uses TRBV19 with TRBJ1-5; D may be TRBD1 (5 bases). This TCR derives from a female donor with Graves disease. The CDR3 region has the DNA TGTGCCAGTAGTATTGGATTTGGGGGGACTCAGCCCCAGCATTTT. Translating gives CASSIGFGGTQPQHF. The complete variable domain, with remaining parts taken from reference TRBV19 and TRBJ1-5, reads DGGITQSPKYLFRKEGQNVTLSCEQNLNHDAMYWYRQDPGQGLRLIYYSQIVNDFQKGDIAEGYSVSREKKESFPLTVTSAQKNPTAFYLCASSIGFGGTQPQHFGDGTRLSIL.